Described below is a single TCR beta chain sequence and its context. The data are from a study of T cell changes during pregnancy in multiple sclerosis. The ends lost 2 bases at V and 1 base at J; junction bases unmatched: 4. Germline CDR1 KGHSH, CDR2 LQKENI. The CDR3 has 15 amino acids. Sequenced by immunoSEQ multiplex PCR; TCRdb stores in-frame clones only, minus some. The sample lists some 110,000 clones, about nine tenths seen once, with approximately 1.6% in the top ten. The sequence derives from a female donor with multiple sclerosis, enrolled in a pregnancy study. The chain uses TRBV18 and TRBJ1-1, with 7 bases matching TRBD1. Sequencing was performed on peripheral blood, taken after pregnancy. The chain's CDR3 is CASSPGTVRNTEAFF. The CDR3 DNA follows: TGTGCCAGCTCACCAGGGACAGTAAGGAACACTGAAGCTTTCTTT.